This T cell receptor (beta chain) appears in the sequencing data of a study of a mutant IDH1 vaccine in newly diagnosed glioma. Study-wide background: Weeks 1, 3, 5, 7, 11, 15, 19 and 23 were when patients received their eight vaccinations. Mean patient age was about 40 years; approximately 62% were male and 37.5% female. Before enrollment, the patients had been treated with radiotherapy alone, temozolomide alone, or both together. Most of them had received both.

Measured with immunoSEQ multiplex PCR; TCRdb has only the in-frame clones, and not every one. The profile covers 45,000 to 60,000 clones, with roughly 78% appearing a single time and about 5.2% taken by the ten largest. In this sample, this clone turned up once. Its antigen is as yet unknown. The germline V gene has CDR1 KGHSH and CDR2 LQKENI. V shed 3 bases and J 6 bases; nucleotides not matched to a gene: 7. The CDR3 length is 14 residues. Described time point: week 5, during vaccination. Each dose of the vaccine consisted of 300 ug of mutant IDH1 20-mer peptide, with topical imiquimod. New WHO grade 3 or 4 astrocytomas that were IDH1-mutant and ATRX-lost occurred in the donors.

The gene calls are TRBV18 and TRBJ2-7; the match to TRBD1 covers 8 bases. Sample: PBMCs, taken from a glioma patient whose treatment included an IDH1 peptide vaccine. This sequence originates from a middle-aged man with glioma. The DNA for the CDR3 is TGTGCCAGCTCACCCGTCGGACAGGGAGGCGAGCAGTACTTC. Protein: CASSPVGQGGEQYF.